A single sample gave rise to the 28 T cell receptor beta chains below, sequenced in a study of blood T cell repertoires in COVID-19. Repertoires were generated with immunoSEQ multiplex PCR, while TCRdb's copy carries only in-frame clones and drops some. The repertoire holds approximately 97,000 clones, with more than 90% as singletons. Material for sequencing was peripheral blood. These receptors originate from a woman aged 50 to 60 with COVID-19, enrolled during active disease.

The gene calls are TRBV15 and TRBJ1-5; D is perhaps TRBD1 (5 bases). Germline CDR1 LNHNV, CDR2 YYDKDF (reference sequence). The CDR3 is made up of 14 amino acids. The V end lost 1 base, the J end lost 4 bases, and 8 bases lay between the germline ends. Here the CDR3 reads CATSRGGGNQPQHF. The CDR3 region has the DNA TGTGCCACCAGCAGAGGGGGGGGGAATCAGCCCCAGCATTTT.

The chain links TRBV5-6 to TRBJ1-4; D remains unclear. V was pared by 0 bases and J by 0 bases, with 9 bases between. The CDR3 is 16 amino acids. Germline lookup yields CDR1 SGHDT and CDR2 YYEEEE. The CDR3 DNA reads TGTGCCAGCAGCTTGGACACGGCGGCAACTAATGAAAAACTGTTTTTT. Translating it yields CASSLDTAATNEKLFF.

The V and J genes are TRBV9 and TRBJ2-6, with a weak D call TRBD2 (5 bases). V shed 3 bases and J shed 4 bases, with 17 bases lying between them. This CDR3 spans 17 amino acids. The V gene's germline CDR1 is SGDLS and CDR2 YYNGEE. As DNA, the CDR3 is TGTGCCAGCAGCGGAGGGTGGGCAGGTAACGGGGCCAACGTCCTGACTTTC. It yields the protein CASSGGWAGNGANVLTF. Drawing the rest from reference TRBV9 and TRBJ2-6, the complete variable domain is DSGVTQTPKHLITATGQRVTLRCSPRSGDLSVYWYQQSLDQGLQFLIQYYNGEERAKGNILERFSAQQFPDLHSELNLSSLELGDSALYFCASSGGWAGNGANVLTFGAGSRLTVL.

The CDR3 region has the DNA TGTGCCAGCAGCGATCTGGTCGATACTACTTTCTTT. It is translated as CASSDLVDTTFF. The V and J genes are TRBV7-9 and TRBJ1-1; no definite D call. This CDR3 spans 12 amino acids. Germline V CDR1 and CDR2: SEHNR, FQNEAQ (reference sequence). Trimming removed 5 bases at V and 12 bases at J, with 16 bases between.

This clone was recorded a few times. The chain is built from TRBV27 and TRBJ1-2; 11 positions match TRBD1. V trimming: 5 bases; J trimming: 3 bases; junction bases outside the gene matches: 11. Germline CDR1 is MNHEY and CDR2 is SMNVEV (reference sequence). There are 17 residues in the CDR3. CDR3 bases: TGTGCCAGCAGTCCAGGACAGGGGGCGATAAGCTACTATGGCTACACCTTC. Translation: CASSPGQGAISYYGYTF.

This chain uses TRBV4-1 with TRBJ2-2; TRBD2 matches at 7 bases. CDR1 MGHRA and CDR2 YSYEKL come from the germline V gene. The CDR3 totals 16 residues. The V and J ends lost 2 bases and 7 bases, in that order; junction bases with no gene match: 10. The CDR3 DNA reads TGCGCCAGCAGCCAATTAATCAAGCGGGGTGGCGGGGAGCTGTTTTTT. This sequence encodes CASSQLIKRGGGELFF.

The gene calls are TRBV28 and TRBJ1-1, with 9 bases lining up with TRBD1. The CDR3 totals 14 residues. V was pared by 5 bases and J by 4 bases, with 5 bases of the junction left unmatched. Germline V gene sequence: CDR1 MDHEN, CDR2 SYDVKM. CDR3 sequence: CASSHRGHLTEAFF. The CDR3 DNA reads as TGTGCCAGCAGTCACAGGGGGCACCTCACTGAAGCTTTCTTT. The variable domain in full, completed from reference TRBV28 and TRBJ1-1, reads DVKVTQSSRYLVKRTGEKVFLECVQDMDHENMFWYRQDPGLGLRLIYFSYDVKMKEKGDIPEGYSVSREKKERFSLILESASTNQTSMYLCASSHRGHLTEAFFGQGTRLTVV.

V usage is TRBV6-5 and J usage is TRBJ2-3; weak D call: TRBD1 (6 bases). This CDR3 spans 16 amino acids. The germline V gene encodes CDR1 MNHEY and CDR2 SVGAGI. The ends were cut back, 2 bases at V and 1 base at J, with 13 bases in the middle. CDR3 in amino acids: CASSYETGTGTDTQYF. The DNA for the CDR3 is TGTGCCAGCAGTTACGAAACAGGGACGGGCACAGATACGCAGTATTTT.

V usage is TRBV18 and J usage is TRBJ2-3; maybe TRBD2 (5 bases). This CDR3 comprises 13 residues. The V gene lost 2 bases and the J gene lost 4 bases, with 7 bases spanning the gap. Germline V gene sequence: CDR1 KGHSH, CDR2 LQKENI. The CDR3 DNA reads TGTGCCAGCTCACCAGGGAGCCCAGATACGCAGTATTTT. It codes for CASSPGSPDTQYF.

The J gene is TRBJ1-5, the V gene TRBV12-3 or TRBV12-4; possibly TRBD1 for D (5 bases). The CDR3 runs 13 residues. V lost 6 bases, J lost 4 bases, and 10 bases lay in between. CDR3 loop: CASRWGGNQPQHF. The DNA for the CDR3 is TGTGCCAGCAGGTGGGGGGGGAATCAGCCCCAGCATTTT.

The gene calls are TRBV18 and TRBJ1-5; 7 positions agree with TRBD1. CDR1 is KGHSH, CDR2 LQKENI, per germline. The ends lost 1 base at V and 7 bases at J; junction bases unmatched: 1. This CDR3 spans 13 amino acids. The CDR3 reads CASSPLRGQPQHF. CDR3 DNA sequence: TGTGCCAGCTCACCACTCAGGGGGCAGCCCCAGCATTTT.

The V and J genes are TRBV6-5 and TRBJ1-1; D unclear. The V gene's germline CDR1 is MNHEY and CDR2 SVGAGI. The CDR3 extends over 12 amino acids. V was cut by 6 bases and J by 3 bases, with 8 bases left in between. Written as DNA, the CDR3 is TGTGCCAGCAGGGGCAGTTACACTGAAGCTTTCTTT. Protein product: CASRGSYTEAFF.

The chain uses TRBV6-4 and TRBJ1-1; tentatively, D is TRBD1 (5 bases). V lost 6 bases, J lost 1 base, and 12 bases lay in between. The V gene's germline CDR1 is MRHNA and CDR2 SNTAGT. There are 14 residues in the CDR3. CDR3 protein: CASSETRGNTEAFF. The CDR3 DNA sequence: TGTGCCAGCAGCGAGACAAGGGGGAACACTGAAGCTTTCTTT.

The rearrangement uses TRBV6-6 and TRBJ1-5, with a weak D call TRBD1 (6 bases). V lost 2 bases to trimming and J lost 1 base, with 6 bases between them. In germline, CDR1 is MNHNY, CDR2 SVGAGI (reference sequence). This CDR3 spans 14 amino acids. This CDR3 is CASSYGTSNQPQHF. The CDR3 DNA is TGTGCCAGCAGTTACGGGACAAGCAATCAGCCCCAGCATTTT.

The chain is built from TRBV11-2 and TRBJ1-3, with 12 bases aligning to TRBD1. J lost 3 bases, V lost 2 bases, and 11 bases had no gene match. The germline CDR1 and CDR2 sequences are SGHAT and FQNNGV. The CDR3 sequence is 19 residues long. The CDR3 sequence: CASSLNRGQGAQGGNTIYF. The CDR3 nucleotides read TGTGCCAGCAGCTTAAATCGGGGACAGGGGGCGCAGGGTGGAAACACCATATATTTT.

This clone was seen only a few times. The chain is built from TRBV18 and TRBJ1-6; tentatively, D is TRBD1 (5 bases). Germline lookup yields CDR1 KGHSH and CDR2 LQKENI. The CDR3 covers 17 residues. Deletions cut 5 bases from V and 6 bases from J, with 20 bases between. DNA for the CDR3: TGTGCCAGCTCAGCAGCCGATGCCGCAGGGTTTAATTCACCCCTCCACTTT. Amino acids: CASSAADAAGFNSPLHF.

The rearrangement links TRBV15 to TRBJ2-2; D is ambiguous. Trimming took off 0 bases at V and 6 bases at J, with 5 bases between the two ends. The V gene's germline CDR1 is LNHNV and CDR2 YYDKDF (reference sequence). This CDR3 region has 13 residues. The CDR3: CATSRDLSGELFF. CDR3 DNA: TGTGCCACCAGCAGAGATTTATCCGGGGAGCTGTTTTTT.

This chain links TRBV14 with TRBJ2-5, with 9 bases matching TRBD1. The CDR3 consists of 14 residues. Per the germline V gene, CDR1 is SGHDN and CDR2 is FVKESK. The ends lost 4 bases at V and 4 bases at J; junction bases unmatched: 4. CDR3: CASSRMDRGETQYF. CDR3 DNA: TGTGCCAGCAGCCGCATGGACAGGGGAGAGACCCAGTACTTC. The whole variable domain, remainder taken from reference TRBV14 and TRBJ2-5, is EAGVTQFPSHSVIEKGQTVTLRCDPISGHDNLYWYRRVMGKEIKFLLHFVKESKQDESGMPNNRFLAERTGGTYSTLKVQPAELEDSGVYFCASSRMDRGETQYFGPGTRLLVL.

The CDR3 is CASSQEVGRLGGYTF. CDR3 sequence (DNA): TGTGCCAGCAGCCAAGAAGTGGGGCGTTTAGGTGGCTACACCTTC. The gene calls are TRBV3-1 (or the pseudogene TRBV3-2) and TRBJ1-2; a possible D gene is TRBD1 (5 bases). CDR1 and CDR2 (germline): LGHDT, YNNKEL (reference sequence). CDR3 size: 15 residues. The germline V and J ends were trimmed by 0 bases and 7 bases, with 15 bases remaining between them.

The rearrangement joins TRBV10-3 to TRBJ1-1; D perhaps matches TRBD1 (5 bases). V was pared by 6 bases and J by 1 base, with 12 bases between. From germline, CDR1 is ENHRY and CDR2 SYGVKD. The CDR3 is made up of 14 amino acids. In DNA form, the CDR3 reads TGTGCCATCAGCTTGGGAGGGACGAACACTGAAGCTTTCTTT. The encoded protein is CAISLGGTNTEAFF.

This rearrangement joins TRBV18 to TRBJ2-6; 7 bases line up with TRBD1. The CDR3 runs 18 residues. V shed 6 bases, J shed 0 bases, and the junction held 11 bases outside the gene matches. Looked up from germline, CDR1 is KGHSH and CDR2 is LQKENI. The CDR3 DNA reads TGTGCCAGCTCGCCCGTGACAGGGACCCTCTCTGGGGCCAACGTCCTGACTTTC. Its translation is CASSPVTGTLSGANVLTF.

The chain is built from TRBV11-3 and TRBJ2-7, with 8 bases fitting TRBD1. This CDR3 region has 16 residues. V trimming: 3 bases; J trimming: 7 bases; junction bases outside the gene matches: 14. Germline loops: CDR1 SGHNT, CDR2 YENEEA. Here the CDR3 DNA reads TGTGCCAGCAGCTTCCAGGCCGGGACAGGTTCGAGGGAGCAGTACTTC. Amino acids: CASSFQAGTGSREQYF.

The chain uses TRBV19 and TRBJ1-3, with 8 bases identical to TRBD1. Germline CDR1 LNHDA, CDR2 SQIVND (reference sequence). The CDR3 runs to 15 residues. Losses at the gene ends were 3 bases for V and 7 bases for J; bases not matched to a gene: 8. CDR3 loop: CASSMGTGLRNTIYF. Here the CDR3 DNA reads TGTGCCAGTAGTATGGGGACAGGACTCCGGAACACCATATATTTT.

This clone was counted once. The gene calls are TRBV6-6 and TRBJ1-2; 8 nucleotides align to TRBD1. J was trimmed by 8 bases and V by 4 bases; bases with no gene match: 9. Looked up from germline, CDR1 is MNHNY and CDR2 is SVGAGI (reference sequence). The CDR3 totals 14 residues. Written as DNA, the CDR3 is TGTGCCAGCAGTTTCGGAACAGGGGGAAGCGGCTACACCTTC. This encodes CASSFGTGGSGYTF.

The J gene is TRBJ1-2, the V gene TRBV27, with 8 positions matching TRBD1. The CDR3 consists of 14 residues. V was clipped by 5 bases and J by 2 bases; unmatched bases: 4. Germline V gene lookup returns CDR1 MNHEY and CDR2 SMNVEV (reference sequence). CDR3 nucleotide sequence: TGTGCCAGCAGTCTCAGGGGGCAAAACTATGGCTACACCTTC. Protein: CASSLRGQNYGYTF.

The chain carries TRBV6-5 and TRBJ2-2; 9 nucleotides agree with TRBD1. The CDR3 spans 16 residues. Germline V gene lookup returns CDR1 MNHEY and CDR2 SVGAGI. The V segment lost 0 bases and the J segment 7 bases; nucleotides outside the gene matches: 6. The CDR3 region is CASSYSGTGNVGELFF. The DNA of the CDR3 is TGTGCCAGCAGTTACTCCGGGACAGGGAATGTCGGGGAGCTGTTTTTT.

This CDR3 reads CASSSGGGANVLTF. The CDR3 DNA sequence: TGTGCCAGCAGCTCGGGGGGAGGGGCCAACGTCCTGACTTTC. V usage is TRBV5-4 and J usage is TRBJ2-6; 7 bases map to TRBD2. This CDR3 has 14 amino acids. The trim removed 3 bases at V and 4 bases at J, leaving 1 base unmatched. The germline V gene has CDR1 SGHNT and CDR2 YYREEE (reference sequence).

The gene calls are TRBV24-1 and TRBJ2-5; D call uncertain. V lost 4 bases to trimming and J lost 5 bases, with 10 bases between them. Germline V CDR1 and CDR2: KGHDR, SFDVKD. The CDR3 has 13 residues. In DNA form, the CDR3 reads TGTGCCACCAGTGACTACCTGGAGGAGACCCAGTACTTC. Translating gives CATSDYLEETQYF.